This TCR beta chain is drawn from a study of cytomegalovirus exposure and HLA in healthy donors. Regarding the study as a whole: In vitro confirmation showed three CMV-associated chains to be CMV antigen specific.

Assay: immunoSEQ multiplex PCR; the TCRdb copy retains only in-frame clones and omits some. The sample consists of a few hundred thousand clones, around 91% of them appearing once. Comments on this clone: The antigen remains unidentified.

The source is a woman aged 18-29 years in good health and CMV-seronegative. The sequencing sample was made of PBMCs.

The CDR3 DNA sequence: TGTGCCAGCAGTTCCTCAGGGGGTGTAGGGACCCAGTACTTC. This codes for CASSSSGGVGTQYF. The J gene is TRBJ2-5, the V gene TRBV27; 7 nucleotides agree with TRBD1. The J segment lost 7 bases and the V segment lost 4 bases, leaving 9 bases of the junction unmatched. The CDR3 runs 14 residues. Germline V lookup: CDR1 MNHEY, CDR2 SMNVEV (reference sequence).